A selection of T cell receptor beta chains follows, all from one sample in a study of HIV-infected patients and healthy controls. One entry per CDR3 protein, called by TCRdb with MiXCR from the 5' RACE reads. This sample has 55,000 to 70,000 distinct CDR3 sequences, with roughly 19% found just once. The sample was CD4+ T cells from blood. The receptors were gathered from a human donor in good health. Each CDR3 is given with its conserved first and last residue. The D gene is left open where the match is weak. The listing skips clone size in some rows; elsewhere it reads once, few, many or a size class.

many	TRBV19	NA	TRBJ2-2	TGTGCCAGTACCCCCTGGGGGGGGGCAGACACCGGGGAGCTGTTTTTT	CASTPWGGADTGELFF
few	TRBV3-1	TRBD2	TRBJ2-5	TGTGCCAGCAGCCCGGGAGGGGCCCAGTACTTC	CASSPGGAQYF
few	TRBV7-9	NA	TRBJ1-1	TGTGCCAGCAGTCCAAAAGCTGTCCTCCGGGCTGAAGCTTTCTTT	CASSPKAVLRAEAFF
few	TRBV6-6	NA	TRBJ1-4	TGTGCCAGCAGGGGACGGGAAAATGAAAAACTGTTTTTT	CASRGRENEKLFF
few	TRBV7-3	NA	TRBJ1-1	TGTGCCAGCAGCCCACAGGGTTACACTGAAGCTTTCTTT	CASSPQGYTEAFF
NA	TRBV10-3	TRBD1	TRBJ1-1	TGTGCCATCAGTGCCGGACAGGGGGTCCTTCGGGACACTGAAGCTTTCTTT	CAISAGQGVLRDTEAFF
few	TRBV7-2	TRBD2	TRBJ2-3	TGTGCCAGCAGCTTCGGCAGCGGGGGGGCTAGCACAGATACGCAGTATTTT	CASSFGSGGASTDTQYF
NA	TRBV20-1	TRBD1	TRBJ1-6	TGCAGTGCTCGAGGGGTTGTAGGGGGCAGGTATTCACCCCTCCACTTT	CSARGVVGGRYSPLHF
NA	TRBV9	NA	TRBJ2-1	TGTGCCAGCAGCGTAGGTCCCAACGATGAGCAGTTCTTC	CASSVGPNDEQFF
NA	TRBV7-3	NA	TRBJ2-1	TGTGCCAGCAGCTCAGGCCCGCAGGGGACCTACAATGAGCAGTTCTTC	CASSSGPQGTYNEQFF
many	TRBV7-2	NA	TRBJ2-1	TGTGCCAGCAGCTTACGGCTAGCTGGTGAGCAGTTCTTC	CASSLRLAGEQFF
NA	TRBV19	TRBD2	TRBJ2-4	TGTGCCAGTAGTATTCGGCTAGCGGGAGCCAAAAACATTCAGTACTTC	CASSIRLAGAKNIQYF
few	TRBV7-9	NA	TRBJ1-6	TGTGCCAGCAGCTTAGGGGATCGGATAGTTATACCCCTCCACTTT	CASSLGDRIVIPLHF
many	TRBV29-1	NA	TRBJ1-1	TGCAGCGGCGGGACACGAAAGGTCGAAGCTTTCTTT	CSGGTRKVEAFF
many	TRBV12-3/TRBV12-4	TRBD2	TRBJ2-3	TGTGCCAGCCGACTAGCGGGACCCACAGATACGCAGTATTTT	CASRLAGPTDTQYF
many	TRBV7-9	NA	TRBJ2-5	TGTGCCAGCAGCTTGAGCTCCCAAGAGACCCAGTACTTC	CASSLSSQETQYF
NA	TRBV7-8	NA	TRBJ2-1	TGTGCCAGCAGCTTAGGATCGGGGATCTCCTACAATGAGCAGTTCTTC	CASSLGSGISYNEQFF
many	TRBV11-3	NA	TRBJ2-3	TGTGCCAGCAGCCAGCCTTTGGGGACCCGCAGGCAGTATTTT	CASSQPLGTRRQYF
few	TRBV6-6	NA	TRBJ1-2	TGTGCCAGCAGTCCGGAGGGGACCTATGGCTACACCTTC	CASSPEGTYGYTF
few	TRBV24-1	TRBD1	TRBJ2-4	TGTGCCACCAGTGATTCCGGGACAGGGGGGTCCAAAAACATTCAGTACTTC	CATSDSGTGGSKNIQYF
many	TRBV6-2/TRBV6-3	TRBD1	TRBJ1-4	TGTGCCAGCAGTTACGCCGGGACAGTTGGTGAAAAACTGTTTTTT	CASSYAGTVGEKLFF
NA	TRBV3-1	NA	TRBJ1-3	TGTGCCAGCAGCCCACTTACGGGAAACACCATATATTTT	CASSPLTGNTIYF
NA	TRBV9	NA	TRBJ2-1	TGTGCCAGCAGCGTAGGGGTAGCCTCCAATGAGCAGTTCTTC	CASSVGVASNEQFF
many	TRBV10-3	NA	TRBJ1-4	TGTGCCATCAGTGAGGATGGCAGGGTAGGAAAACTGTTTTTT	CAISEDGRVGKLFF
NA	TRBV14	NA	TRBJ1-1	TGTGCCAGCAGCCAAGTTTTGGTTTCTGAAGCTTTCTTT	CASSQVLVSEAFF
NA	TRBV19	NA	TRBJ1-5	TGTGCCAGTAGTATACTGAGGACAGCAGCGAGCAATCAGCCCCAGCATTTT	CASSILRTAASNQPQHF
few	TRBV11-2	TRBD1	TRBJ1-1	TGTGCCAGCAGCAATAAAAACATGGGGAACAGGGGGCAGTATACTGAAGCTTTCTTT	CASSNKNMGNRGQYTEAFF
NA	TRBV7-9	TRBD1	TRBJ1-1	TGTGCCAGCAGCTTAGCACAGGGGGGAGACACTGAAGCTTTCTTT	CASSLAQGGDTEAFF
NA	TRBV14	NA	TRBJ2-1	TGTGCCAGCAGCCAAGATCTCCGCGCGGAGCAGTTCTTC	CASSQDLRAEQFF
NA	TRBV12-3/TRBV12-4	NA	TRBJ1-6	TGTGCCAGCAGTGCGACAGGAAGAACCTCCTATAATTCACCCCTCCACTTT	CASSATGRTSYNSPLHF
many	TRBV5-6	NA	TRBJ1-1	TGTGCCAGCAGCTTTAGGGCTGAAGCTTTCTTT	CASSFRAEAFF